This T cell receptor beta chain came from a study of cytomegalovirus exposure and HLA in healthy donors. Trimming cost V 0 bases and J 4 bases, with 12 bases left between them. The germline V gene has CDR1 SGHRS and CDR2 YFSETQ. CDR3 length equals 15 residues. Study-wide results and limits: A few of the chains that were CMV-associated were confirmed in vitro to be specific for CMV antigens.

The data were produced by immunoSEQ multiplex PCR, yet TCRdb's version contains in-frame clones alone and is incomplete. This sample yields approximately 220,000 clones, of which 65% to 85% are seen a single time; about an eighth belongs to the top ten. With respect to this clone: Its target is unknown.

This sequence was found in a woman aged 25 to 39 in good health and CMV-seropositive. The chain uses TRBV5-1 and TRBJ2-3, with a tentative D call TRBD1 (6 bases). The sequenced sample was PBMCs. CDR3 in amino acids: CASSLETGWADTQYF. Here the CDR3 DNA reads TGCGCCAGCAGCTTGGAGACAGGTTGGGCAGATACGCAGTATTTT.